These T cell receptor beta chains were read from a single sample in a study of metastatic and nonmetastatic thyroid tumors. TCRdb used MiXCR to call clones anew from the PCR reads. The sample has about 25,000 clones; 10% to 15% are singletons. Material: blood. Source of these receptors: a female donor with papillary thyroid cancer or a benign thyroid nodule (not recorded which). Some clones in this sample may be carry-over from other donors' samples. The CDR3 runs from the conserved cysteine through the conserved F or W. The order of the fields is clone size, J gene, D gene, V gene, CDR3 protein, CDR3 DNA. D genes are given only for firm matches. Each size is once, few, many, or a class for an expanded clone.

>few|TRBJ2-5|.|TRBV28
CASSFDQGGWGENPETRYF
TGTGCCAGCAGTTTTGATCAGGGGGGTTGGGGGGAGAACCCAGAGACCAGGTACTTC
>many|TRBJ2-7|.|TRBV12-3/TRBV12-4
CASSLGTGVYEQYF
TGTGCCAGCAGTTTAGGAACGGGAGTCTACGAGCAGTACTTC
>few|TRBJ1-6|.|TRBV30
CAWSVWPNEPNSPLHF
TGTGCCTGGAGTGTGTGGCCCAATGAACCTAATTCACCCCTCCACTTT
>many|TRBJ1-1|.|TRBV27
CASSLRGWTEAFF
TGTGCCAGCAGTTTAAGGGGGTGGACTGAAGCTTTCTTT
>many|TRBJ2-3|TRBD2|TRBV6-1
CASSERLAGSADTQYF
TGTGCCAGCAGTGAACGACTAGCGGGTTCGGCAGATACGCAGTATTTT
>few|TRBJ1-4|.|TRBV12-3/TRBV12-4
CASSLRTVATNEKLFF
TGTGCCAGCAGTTTACGGACGGTTGCAACTAATGAAAAACTGTTTTTT
>many|TRBJ1-1|.|TRBV2
CASSGVWGRTPRAGTEAFF
TGTGCCAGCAGTGGTGTCTGGGGGAGGACCCCCCGTGCCGGCACTGAAGCTTTCTTT
>many|TRBJ2-1|TRBD2|TRBV18
CASSPPSGLDHNEQFF
TGTGCCAGCTCACCACCGTCGGGACTAGATCACAATGAGCAGTTCTTC
>many|TRBJ2-7|TRBD1|TRBV28
CASSGQGLSYEQYF
TGTGCCAGCAGCGGACAGGGCCTCTCCTACGAGCAGTACTTC
>few|TRBJ1-4|.|TRBV3-1
CASRATATNEKLFF
TGTGCCAGCAGGGCGACAGCAACTAATGAAAAACTGTTTTTT
>many|TRBJ1-5|TRBD1|TRBV27
CASARDRGYQPQHF
TGTGCCAGCGCTCGGGACAGGGGTTATCAGCCCCAGCATTTT
>many|TRBJ1-2|.|TRBV6-2/TRBV6-3
CASSYEQGRYGYTF
TGTGCCAGCAGTTACGAGCAGGGAAGGTATGGCTACACCTTC
>many|TRBJ1-2|TRBD1|TRBV19
CASSSTGGVYGYTF
TGTGCCAGTAGTTCCACAGGGGGCGTCTATGGCTACACCTTC